These 19 T cell receptor beta chains were sequenced from one sample in a study of OX40 agonist ivuxolimab in advanced cancers. This table comes from immunoSEQ multiplex PCR, and its TCRdb copy is limited to in-frame clones, with some not included. This sample has 40,000 to 55,000 clones, with around four fifths found just once. The sample was CD4+ or CD8+ T cells sorted from blood, taken in a trial of the OX40 agonist ivuxolimab. The receptors shown here come from an adult with an advanced solid tumor such as melanoma, head and neck, liver or kidney cancer.

The chain uses TRBV7-9 and TRBJ2-2; D possibly corresponds to TRBD1 (6 bases). The CDR3 spans 16 residues. Trimming pared 5 bases from V and 6 bases from J, leaving 19 bases between. Germline V lookup: CDR1 SEHNR, CDR2 FQNEAQ (reference sequence). Here the CDR3 DNA reads TGTGCCAGCAGCCAAGCAGTACAGGGACACTCCGGGGAGCTGTTTTTT. It specifies CASSQAVQGHSGELFF.

J is TRBJ2-1 and V is TRBV2; a weak D match, TRBD2 (6 bases). Trimming cost V 11 bases and J 9 bases, with 11 bases left between them. CDR1 is SNHLY and CDR2 is FYNNEI in the germline V gene. CDR3 length: 10 amino acids. This chain's CDR3 is CACTGGEQFF. CDR3 bases: TGTGCCTGCACCGGGGGTGAGCAGTTCTTC.

This chain joins TRBV27 and TRBJ1-1, with D hard to call. Per the germline V gene, CDR1 is MNHEY and CDR2 is SMNVEV (reference sequence). V was shortened by 3 bases and J by 2 bases, with 13 bases between the two germline ends. This CDR3 region has 15 residues. The chain's CDR3 is CASSLRQSINTEAFF. The CDR3, as DNA: TGTGCCAGCAGTTTGCGGCAGTCGATCAACACTGAAGCTTTCTTT.

The V and J genes are TRBV6-5 and TRBJ2-5; tentatively, D is TRBD2 (6 bases). V was shortened by 4 bases and J by 4 bases, with 13 bases between the two germline ends. The CDR3 covers 14 residues. Germline lookup yields CDR1 MNHEY and CDR2 SVGAGI. The CDR3 spells CASSSEMRGETQYF. As DNA, the CDR3 is TGTGCCAGCAGTTCAGAGATGCGGGGAGAGACCCAGTACTTC.

This chain links TRBV29-1 with TRBJ2-7; no clear D gene. Germline CDR1 reads SQVTM; CDR2 reads ANQGSEA. The CDR3 has 13 residues. The V and J ends lost 0 bases and 6 bases respectively, with 12 bases between them. The CDR3 DNA reads as TGCAGCGTTGAAGAGCCGGGCCTTACCGAGCAGTACTTC. Protein sequence: CSVEEPGLTEQYF.

The V and J genes are TRBV12-5 and TRBJ2-3, with D tentatively TRBD2 (6 bases). CDR1 and CDR2 from the germline V gene are LGHNT and FRNRAP. Trimming took off 7 bases at V and 6 bases at J, with 17 bases between the two ends. CDR3 length: 14 amino acids. CDR3 amino acids: CASVSGLATDTQYF. The CDR3, as DNA: TGTGCTAGTGTCTCGGGACTCGCCACGGATACGCAGTATTTT.

V usage is TRBV19 and J usage is TRBJ1-1; unclear D gene. From germline, CDR1 is LNHDA and CDR2 SQIVND (reference sequence). V was cut by 4 bases and J by 0 bases, with 6 bases left in between. CDR3 size: 13 residues. CDR3 region: CASSNRLNTEAFF. The CDR3 DNA reads TGTGCCAGTAGTAATCGTTTGAACACTGAAGCTTTCTTT.

The rearrangement joins TRBV9 to TRBJ2-1; 12 nucleotides agree with TRBD2. Germline V gene sequence: CDR1 SGDLS, CDR2 YYNGEE. V was clipped by 4 bases and J by 4 bases; unmatched bases: 3. This CDR3 contains 15 residues. DNA of the CDR3: TGTGCCAGCAGCCTAGCGGGGGGGCTATACAATGAGCAGTTCTTC. Amino acid sequence: CASSLAGGLYNEQFF.

The V and J genes are TRBV19 and TRBJ1-1, with D possibly being TRBD1 (6 bases). Trimming cost V 3 bases and J 3 bases, with 8 bases left between them. CDR1 and CDR2 from the germline V gene are LNHDA and SQIVND (reference sequence). This CDR3 is 13 amino acids long. CDR3 nucleotides: TGTGCCAGTAGTATCTCAGGGGACACTGAAGCTTTCTTT. Encoded protein: CASSISGDTEAFF.

V is TRBV29-1 and J is TRBJ2-7; 11 positions match TRBD2. The CDR3 totals 13 residues. The V segment lost 7 bases and the J segment 5 bases; nucleotides outside the gene matches: 7. Germline V gene sequence: CDR1 SQVTM, CDR2 ANQGSEA. CDR3 sequence reads: CSGTSGRSNEQYF. The CDR3 region has the DNA TGCAGCGGCACTAGCGGGAGAAGCAACGAGCAGTACTTC.

The chain has TRBV7-6 and TRBJ2-1, with D perhaps matching TRBD2 (6 bases). Germline assignment: CDR1 SGHVS and CDR2 FNYEAQ. CDR3 size: 15 residues. V was clipped by 5 bases and J by 5 bases, with 16 bases between them. CDR3 residues: CASSRLSGGDNEQFF. In DNA, the CDR3 is TGTGCCAGCAGCCGACTTAGCGGAGGAGACAATGAGCAGTTCTTC. Supplemented by reference TRBV7-6 and TRBJ2-1, the full variable domain reads GAGVSQSPRYKVTKRGQDVALRCDPISGHVSLYWYRQALGQGPEFLTYFNYEAQQDKSGLPNDRFSAERPEGSISTLTIQRTEQRDSAMYRCASSRLSGGDNEQFFGPGTRLTVL.

This clone was seen just once. V gene TRBV14 combines with J gene TRBJ2-5, with D perhaps matching TRBD2 (5 bases). CDR1 and CDR2 from the germline V gene are SGHDN and FVKESK. CDR3 length equals 14 residues. Trimming shortened V by 2 bases and J by 4 bases, and 11 bases separated the two germline ends. The CDR3 loop is CASSQTSGGETQYF. CDR3 in DNA: TGTGCCAGCAGCCAAACAAGTGGAGGAGAGACCCAGTACTTC.

The J gene is TRBJ2-7, the V gene TRBV27; weak D call: TRBD2 (5 bases). V lost 0 bases, J lost 2 bases, and 14 bases lay in between. This CDR3 contains 16 residues. CDR1 is MNHEY, CDR2 SMNVEV, per germline (reference sequence). This CDR3 is CASSLSSGLAPYEQYF. DNA for the CDR3: TGTGCCAGCAGTTTATCTTCCGGACTGGCGCCCTACGAGCAGTACTTC.

The gene calls are TRBV28 and TRBJ2-3; D might be TRBD1 or TRBD2, each matching 5 bases. CDR1 is MDHEN and CDR2 is SYDVKM in the germline V gene. The length of the CDR3 is 13 residues. The V and J ends lost 11 bases and 5 bases respectively, with 17 bases between them. The CDR3: CAGSRDVGDTQYF. In DNA, the CDR3 is TGTGCCGGATCGAGGGACGTAGGAGATACGCAGTATTTT.

The genes are TRBV28 and TRBJ2-2; TRBD2 is a possible D gene (6 bases). This CDR3 comprises 17 residues. V dropped 3 bases and J dropped 1 base, with 15 bases sitting between them. Germline CDR1 MDHEN, CDR2 SYDVKM. The CDR3 is CASSFARDSLNTGELFF. The CDR3 DNA reads as TGTGCCAGCAGTTTCGCCCGGGACTCCCTGAACACCGGGGAGCTGTTTTTT.

This chain uses TRBV27 with TRBJ1-5, with D unresolved. CDR3 length: 14 amino acids. Germline lookup yields CDR1 MNHEY and CDR2 SMNVEV (reference sequence). Between the trimmed V and J ends, which lost 3 bases and 4 bases, there was a span of 10 bases. CDR3 sequence: CASSLGGPNQPQHF. Here the CDR3 DNA reads TGTGCCAGCAGTTTGGGAGGGCCGAATCAGCCCCAGCATTTT.

This chain connects TRBV28 to TRBJ1-5; D may be TRBD1 (6 bases). CDR1 and CDR2 from the germline V gene are MDHEN and SYDVKM. V gave up 1 base and J gave up 0 bases, with 13 bases separating them. The CDR3 sequence is 17 residues long. CDR3 protein: CASSLYGGTRSNQPQHF. CDR3 DNA: TGTGCCAGCAGTTTATATGGGGGCACTCGTAGCAATCAGCCCCAGCATTTT.

The chain joins TRBV5-1 to TRBJ2-7, with D tentatively TRBD1 (6 bases). The CDR3 spans 14 residues. Looked up from germline, CDR1 is SGHRS and CDR2 is YFSETQ. The ends were cut back, 2 bases at V and 4 bases at J, with 13 bases in the middle. The CDR3 is CASSFGRGAYEQYF. The CDR3 nucleotides read TGCGCCAGCAGCTTCGGCAGGGGAGCTTACGAGCAGTACTTC. The whole variable domain, remainder taken from reference TRBV5-1 and TRBJ2-7, is KAGVTQTPRYLIKTRGQQVTLSCSPISGHRSVSWYQQTPGQGLQFLFEYFSETQRNKGNFPGRFSGRQFSNSRSEMNVSTLELGDSALYLCASSFGRGAYEQYFGPGTRLTVT.

The J gene is TRBJ1-1, the V gene TRBV19; no firm D call. Trimming stripped 7 bases from V and 2 bases from J, with 5 bases between. The CDR3 consists of 11 residues. Germline CDR1 is LNHDA and CDR2 is SQIVND (reference sequence). This CDR3 reads CASTTNTEAFF. In DNA, the CDR3 is TGTGCCAGTACTACCAACACTGAAGCTTTCTTT.